This section outlines one T cell receptor beta chain sequence together with its context. Antigen: not known. This sample was included in a study of early stage breast cancer tumors. Overall study: Of about 17 invasive breast tumors, 11 to 12 were hormone receptor-positive, HER2-negative.

This CDR3 is 11 amino acids long. V was shortened by 5 bases and J by 6 bases, with 7 bases between the two germline ends. In germline, CDR1 is MNHEY, CDR2 SVGAGI. Study-level results: Tumors had approximately 2.5-fold higher T cell density than normal breast.

Blood replicates held 0.5 ug DNA, tumor or normal breast about 1.5 ug, two each. Sequencing was performed with immunoSEQ multiplex PCR; in TCRdb, only in-frame clones are kept and a portion is missing. Of 50,000 or so clones listed, roughly 84% were seen once; the top ten hold 1.3% to 1.5%. The chain recombines TRBV6-5 with TRBJ1-1; no reliable D call. This TCR was recovered from a person in their fifties with breast cancer. Input material: blood. As DNA, the CDR3 is TGTGCCAGCAGTGAAATCTCTGAAGCTTTCTTT. Translated, it gives CASSEISEAFF.